This record concerns one TCR beta chain sequence. Its antigen remains unknown. This record belongs to a study of T cells after posttransplantation cyclophosphamide. Cells defined as naive were viable CD3+CD4+ or CD3+CD8+ and CCR7+CD45RA+CD45RO-CD95-CD27+CD28+. Sequenced by immunoSEQ multiplex PCR; TCRdb stores in-frame clones only, minus some. The sample holds approximately 28,000 clones, over 80% seen once. Study-wide results and limits: Later blood repertoires were often dominated by clones from the donor CD8+ memory compartment. TRB clonality was highly associated with recipient CMV seropositivity and reactivation.

Sequencing was done on a sample of naive CD4+ T cells sorted from PBMCs. The TCR was taken from a woman aged 60-75 years in good health, CMV-negative, and a related stem cell transplant donor.

CDR3 loop: CASSRPGTGELFF. CDR3 nucleotide sequence: TGTGCCAGCAGTCGCCCGGGTACCGGGGAGCTGTTTTTT. This chain joins TRBV6-5 and TRBJ2-2; D ambiguous. CDR3 length equals 13 residues. Trimming shortened V by 5 bases and J by 5 bases, and 9 bases separated the two germline ends. CDR1 and CDR2 from the germline V gene are MNHEY and SVGAGI.